The 2 T cell receptor beta chains presented below share a single source sample, sequenced in a study of beta chain features in type 1 diabetes. Overall study findings and caveats: The study found moderately but significantly shorter TCRB CDR3s in all four CD4+ subsets of Type 1 diabetes patients.

Sequencing targeted expressed TCRB transcripts, as all isolated RNA had been reverse transcribed. Here immunoSEQ multiplex PCR was the method, and the copy in TCRdb shows in-frame clones only, minus some. In the table there are roughly 250,000 clones, roughly 22% of which are singletons. These receptors have no known antigen. Specimen: naive CD4+ T cells from blood. The receptors come from a woman aged 40 to 50 with type 1 diabetes.

This chain uses TRBV29-1 with TRBJ1-1; a weak D match, TRBD1 (6 bases). The germline V and J ends were trimmed by 5 bases and 8 bases, with 24 bases remaining between them. The germline V gene encodes CDR1 SQVTM and CDR2 ANQGSEA. This CDR3 has 15 amino acids. The CDR3 protein is CSVILQDSRLWEAFF. DNA of the CDR3: TGCAGCGTTATACTACAGGACAGTCGTTTGTGGGAAGCTTTCTTT.

This chain links TRBV25-1 with TRBJ2-5, with 9 bases matching TRBD2. The V gene end was trimmed by 1 base and the J gene end by 6 bases; junction bases not matched to a gene: 12. The germline V gene has CDR1 MGHDK and CDR2 SYGVNS. The CDR3 totals 17 residues. The CDR3 loop reads CASSEWEGDSGGQTQYF. The CDR3 bases are TGTGCCAGCAGTGAATGGGAAGGTGATAGCGGGGGACAGACCCAGTACTTC. The complete variable domain, with remaining parts taken from reference TRBV25-1 and TRBJ2-5, reads EADIYQTPRYLVIGTGKKITLECSQTMGHDKMYWYQQDPGMELHLIHYSYGVNSTEKGDLSSESTVSRIRTEHFPLTLESARPSHTSQYLCASSEWEGDSGGQTQYFGPGTRLLVL.